A selection of T cell receptor beta chains follows, all from one sample in a study of T cell responses to AZD1222 COVID-19 vaccine. Clones were sequenced by immunoSEQ multiplex PCR, and TCRdb holds only the in-frame ones, with some missing. This table has some 150,000 clones, more than 85% appearing once. Specimen: peripheral blood, collected on day 0 of AZD1222 vaccination. The receptors originated from an adult in good health. Both conserved end residues are part of each CDR3. Fields, in order: D gene, J gene, V gene, clone size, CDR3 protein, CDR3 DNA. A D gene is named only where the DNA matches it firmly. Size is stated for part of the rows, as once, few or many counts, or as a class when the clone is expanded.

>TRBD2|TRBJ2-5|TRBV5-4|.
CASSTLAGGTETQYF
TGTGCCAGCAGCACACTAGCGGGGGGTACTGAGACCCAGTACTTC
>.|TRBJ2-7|TRBV6-5|.
CASRNRQGYEQYF
TGTGCCAGCAGAAACAGGCAGGGCTACGAGCAGTACTTC
>.|TRBJ1-3|TRBV12-5|.
CASGPWGSSGNTIYF
TGTGCTAGTGGCCCGTGGGGCTCCTCTGGAAACACCATATATTTT
>TRBD2|TRBJ2-7|TRBV7-8|.
CASSPGLAGVPSYEQYF
TGTGCCAGCAGCCCAGGACTAGCGGGGGTTCCTTCCTACGAGCAGTACTTC
>.|TRBJ1-1|TRBV6-6|.
CASSGLGAFF
TGTGCCAGCAGTGGTCTGGGCGCTTTCTTT
>TRBD1|TRBJ1-1|TRBV18|.
CASSSSETGVTEAFF
TGTGCCAGCTCATCGTCCGAAACAGGGGTTACTGAAGCTTTCTTT
>.|TRBJ2-3|TRBV24-1|.
CATSVGSAVDTQYF
TGTGCCACCAGTGTTGGTTCGGCCGTAGATACGCAGTATTTT
>.|TRBJ2-7|TRBV11-3|.
CASSSGPVSSHEQYF
TGTGCCAGCAGTTCCGGGCCAGTAAGCAGCCACGAGCAGTACTTC
>.|TRBJ2-2|TRBV20-1|few
CSAGRAGELFF
TGCAGTGCTGGACGAGCCGGGGAGCTGTTTTTT
>TRBD1|TRBJ2-7|TRBV2|.
CASTRDRGGEQYF
TGTGCCAGCACCCGGGACAGGGGCGGGGAGCAGTACTTC
>.|TRBJ2-3|TRBV11-1|.
CASSLGRQRADTQYF
TGTGCCAGCAGCTTAGGTCGCCAGAGGGCAGATACGCAGTATTTT
>.|TRBJ2-1|TRBV9|.
CASSVGGGSYNEQFF
TGTGCCAGCAGCGTAGGGGGCGGCTCCTACAATGAGCAGTTCTTC
>TRBD2|TRBJ2-5|TRBV6-5|few
CASSFQHSGLETQYF
TGTGCCAGCAGTTTCCAGCATAGCGGGTTAGAGACCCAGTACTTC
>.|TRBJ2-7|TRBV6-5|.
CASSYSGGYYEQYF
TGTGCCAGCAGTTACTCGGGGGGCTACTACGAGCAGTACTTC
>.|TRBJ1-1|TRBV27|few
CASSLSSRGLTEAFF
TGTGCCAGCAGTTTATCGTCCAGGGGATTGACTGAAGCTTTCTTT
>.|TRBJ2-3|TRBV11-2|.
CASSLEGANTDTQYF
TGTGCCAGCAGCTTAGAAGGGGCAAACACAGATACGCAGTATTTT
>.|TRBJ2-6|TRBV19|.
CASLFSGANVLTF
TGTGCCAGTTTATTCTCTGGGGCCAACGTCCTGACTTTC